Following are 4 T cell receptor beta chains from one sample sequenced in a study of CD8 T cell repertoires and HIV-1 epitope variants (TCRdb year 2020). Their specific antigens are unknown. Library preparation was by the immunoSEQ multiplex PCR assay. In TCRdb, the immuneACCESS table is reduced to in-frame sequences with V and J assigned. These tables do not hold every clone; where another copy was compared, an unresolved V gene accounts for under half, and the others remain unexplained. This sample has roughly 5,700 clones in its table, and about three fifths of those were observed once. The ten largest account for approximately 42% of the sample. Sequencing was performed on cultured CD8+ T cells derived from PBMCs. Receptors originate from a male donor with HIV.

The CDR3 is CASSPEIFNYGYTF. The CDR3 DNA sequence: TGTGCCAGCAGTCCCGAAATCTTTAACTATGGCTACACCTTC. V gene TRBV27 combines with J gene TRBJ1-2; D is unclear. V gave up 5 bases and J gave up 1 base, with 11 bases separating them. This CDR3 spans 14 amino acids. In germline, CDR1 is MNHEY, CDR2 SMNVEV (reference sequence).

The chain is built from TRBV6-5 and TRBJ1-2; no firm D call. The CDR3 length is 16 residues. Trimming shortened V by 3 bases and J by 6 bases, and 20 bases separated the two germline ends. CDR1 and CDR2 from the germline V gene are MNHEY and SVGAGI. CDR3 sequence (DNA): TGTGCCAGCAGTTATTCGTTCGGGGAGGTGCATAATGGCTACACCTTC. Translated: CASSYSFGEVHNGYTF.

In its sample, this clone was seen a few times. CDR3 protein: CACGSSYEQYF. DNA of the CDR3: TGTGCCTGCGGTAGCTCCTACGAGCAGTACTTC. V gene TRBV6-5 combines with J gene TRBJ2-7; D is unclear. The germline V gene encodes CDR1 MNHEY and CDR2 SVGAGI. V lost 11 bases, J lost 0 bases, and 8 bases lay in between. This CDR3 contains 11 residues.

The table lists this clone with a few counts. The chain links TRBV7-2 to TRBJ1-1; D gene uncertain. Trimming left V 0 bases short and J 0 bases short, with 11 bases between. Germline V gene lookup returns CDR1 SGHTA and CDR2 FQGNSA. This CDR3 has 16 amino acids. The CDR3, as DNA: TGTGCCAGCAGCTTAGCAAGTTTTGCGTTGAACACTGAAGCTTTCTTT. Protein product: CASSLASFALNTEAFF.